This T cell receptor beta chain is drawn from a study of human T cells and chemical hapten exposure (dated by TCRdb to the early 2020s). For context, the study as a whole: For sensitization, 2% DPC in acetone was applied to a 2 cm by 2 cm area of upper inner arm skin. The libraries were sequenced as a pool, and the TCR yield per sample differed mostly because of small variations in library volumes within the pool. Blood samples were taken from patients before sensitization (week 0) and then at 2, 6 and about 24 weeks after DPC sensitization. Alopecia areata with under or over 50% scalp involvement, alopecia totalis and alopecia universalis were represented in the patient cohort, which was mostly female. In alopecia patients, the study followed how the peripheral blood TCR repertoire changed in vivo over primary and secondary sensitization to diphenylcyclopropenone (DPC), a hapten. Throughout the approximately 24-week study period, patients were also given weekly therapeutic DPC doses on the scalp. Nearly 30 alopecia patients provided blood for TCR sequencing at one to four time points (pre-sensitization, 2, 6 and 24 weeks). Patch testing was performed on the upper back with Finn chambers containing 0.01% DPC, and the patch tests were scored after 6 days according to International Contact Dermatitis Research Group standards.

The time point label, as the study defines it: pre-sensitization, week 0. The treatment or condition label, as the study defines it: therapeutic diphenylcyclopropenone sensitization with weekly scalp DPC. Blood at each patch-test visit was drawn before the patch test was applied. Patients were eligible if aged 18 to 70, diagnosed with alopecia and judged suitable for DPC therapy, and pregnant patients were excluded. Total RNA was extracted from unfractionated whole blood that had been collected in Tempus Blood RNA tubes. Summary of the overall study and its limitations: All patients had alopecia, a presumed autoimmune disease, so their immune response might differ from that of healthy individuals. DPC sensitization did not change how many TCRs were above 1 in 1000 frequency, and no evidence was found of alterations in global repertoire structure. After repeated subsampling, the strength of the expansion versus patch-test correlation and the threshold at which it became significant changed. Expanded TCRs formed significantly more large CDR3 similarity clusters than pre-sensitization or healthy control sets, consistent with antigen-driven responses. The number of PT1 expanded TCRs positively correlated with patch test score, significant at thresholds 8, 16 and 32 but not 4.

The V and J ends are trimmed by 0 bases and 10 bases, leaving 12 bases between them. Looking up the germline V gene yields CDR1 MNHNS and CDR2 SASEGT. CDR3 length: 14 amino acids, cysteine to phenylalanine. Just the 42-base CDR3 DNA is kept, in frame starting at base 1. The library was built by means of RACE. The listed sequencing device is NextSeq 500. During library preparation, unique molecular identifiers were attached to individual cDNA molecules so that TCRs could be counted quantitatively and reproducibly. Both TCR alpha and TCR beta chains were sequenced from each blood RNA sample. The authors' pipeline ran thus. Samples had a median of about 96,000 TCRs, with a range from 23,224 to 690,600. The Decombinator software suite was used to annotate the V, J and CDR3 of the TCR reads. For PS versus PT1 abundance plots, all samples were subsampled to the same number of TCRs (28,000). TCRs were defined as expanded if absent before sensitization and observed at least eight times at the 2-week time point. TCRdb reworked the public reads: Q25 trimming with fastp, MiXCR clone assembly, productive beta chains retained. Every entry covers one CDR3 protein and lists the most common genes and DNA from its rows. Clone size and V and J calls follow TCRdb, not the original study. Recorded for this sample are about 74,000 distinct CDR3 sequences; 13% to 15% of them occurred a single time. Roughly 4.5% of the sample belongs to the ten largest clones.

This clonotype was seen only a few times. No cognate antigen has been identified for it. Per-base quality was not reported, and no clone a single base away is much larger than it. Here the sequenced sample was whole blood, taken in connection with sensitization to the hapten diphenylcyclopropenone (DPC). The rearrangement combines TRBV6-1 with TRBJ1-4; the D gene is perhaps TRBD1, on 6 matching bases. The receptor was derived from a woman aged 50 to 65 with alopecia areata. Some clones in this sample may be carry-over from other donors' samples. The nucleotide sequence is TGTGCCAGCAGTGAAGCGCTGGACAGCGGAAAACTGTTTTTT. This gives the protein CASSEALDSGKLFF.